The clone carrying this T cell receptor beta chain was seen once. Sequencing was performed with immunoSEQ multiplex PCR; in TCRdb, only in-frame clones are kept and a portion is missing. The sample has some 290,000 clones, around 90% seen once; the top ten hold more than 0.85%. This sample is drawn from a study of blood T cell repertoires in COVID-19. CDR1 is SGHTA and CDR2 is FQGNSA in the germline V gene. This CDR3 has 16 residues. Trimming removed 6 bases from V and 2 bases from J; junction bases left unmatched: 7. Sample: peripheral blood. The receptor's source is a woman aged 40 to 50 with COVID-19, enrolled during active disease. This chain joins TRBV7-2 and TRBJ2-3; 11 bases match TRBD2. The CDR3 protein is CASRPLAGGFTDTQYF. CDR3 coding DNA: TGTGCCAGCAGACCCCTAGCGGGAGGTTTCACAGATACGCAGTATTTT.